The sequence of this TCR beta chain was determined in a study of CD8+CD57+ T cells in acquired aplastic anemia. CDR3 and TCR beta VDJ profiling relied on a genomic DNA template. Via MiXCR, TCRdb re-called the reads, giving one row per CDR3 protein. The profile shows 200,000 to 300,000 distinct CDR3 sequences, around 46% of them singletons. The CDR3 length is 13 residues. Germline V gene data show CDR1 as SEHNR and CDR2 as FQNEAQ (reference sequence). V lost 5 bases and J 4 bases, leaving 12 bases between the germline ends. Patients chosen for sequencing had CD8+CD57+ cells that had expanded, as shown by flow cytometry.

J is TRBJ2-7 and V is TRBV7-9, with a tentative D call TRBD1 (6 bases). Sequencing was carried out using sorted CD4+, CD8+, or CD8+CD57+ T cells (not recorded which) from PBMCs. This clonotype was sampled from a human donor with aplastic anemia. DNA for the CDR3: TGTGCCAGCAGCACGACGGACAGATACGAGCAGTACTTC. Translated, it gives CASSTTDRYEQYF. Variable domain in full (rest from reference TRBV7-9 and TRBJ2-7): DTGVSQNPRHKITKRGQNVTFRCDPISEHNRLYWYRQTLGQGPEFLTYFQNEAQLEKSRLLSDRFSAERPKGSFSTLEIQRTEQGDSAMYLCASSTTDRYEQYFGPGTRLTVT.